The rows below give T cell receptor beta chains drawn from one sample of a study of tumor-infiltrating lymphocytes in localized non-small cell lung cancer. TCRdb keeps only in-frame clones here, not all; method: immunoSEQ multiplex PCR. The table records around 16,000 clones, roughly 70% of them present only once. Sequenced input: lung tumor tissue. These receptor sequences come from a human donor with non-small cell lung cancer. The CDR3 runs from the conserved cysteine through the conserved F or W. D genes are given only for firm matches. Size values are once, few and many counts, or a class for expanded clones, and some rows have none.

j_call: TRBJ1-1
clone_size: few
d_call: -
v_call: TRBV29-1
cdr3_nt: TGCAGCGTTGAACCTAAAATGAACACTGAAGCTTTCTTT
cdr3_aa: CSVEPKMNTEAFF

j_call: TRBJ1-1
clone_size: -
d_call: TRBD1
v_call: TRBV30
cdr3_nt: TGTGCCTGGAGTGTACGGTGGGACAGAGACACTGAAGCTTTCTTT
cdr3_aa: CAWSVRWDRDTEAFF

j_call: TRBJ2-3
clone_size: once
d_call: -
v_call: TRBV14
cdr3_nt: TGTGCCAGCAATTCCGGGACCCCGGGGGGCACAGATACGCAGTATTTT
cdr3_aa: CASNSGTPGGTDTQYF

j_call: TRBJ1-5
clone_size: -
d_call: -
v_call: TRBV7-2
cdr3_nt: TGTGCCAGCAGCTTTACGGACGGCAATCAGCCCCAGCATTTT
cdr3_aa: CASSFTDGNQPQHF

j_call: TRBJ2-3
clone_size: -
d_call: TRBD2
v_call: TRBV5-4
cdr3_nt: TGTGCCAGCAGCGCCGGGACTAGCGGGGGGGCCCATACGCAGTATTTT
cdr3_aa: CASSAGTSGGAHTQYF

j_call: TRBJ2-3
clone_size: once
d_call: -
v_call: TRBV6-6
cdr3_nt: TGTGCCAGCAGCGGAAATTTGGATACGCAGTATTTT
cdr3_aa: CASSGNLDTQYF

j_call: TRBJ1-1
clone_size: -
d_call: -
v_call: TRBV5-6
cdr3_nt: TGTGCCAGCAGCTTGCACAGGGAAAACACTGAAGCTTTCTTT
cdr3_aa: CASSLHRENTEAFF

j_call: TRBJ2-7
clone_size: once
d_call: TRBD2
v_call: TRBV4-1
cdr3_nt: TGCGCCAGCAGCCAGCCCGGGACTAGCGGCTCCTACGAGCAGTACTTC
cdr3_aa: CASSQPGTSGSYEQYF

j_call: TRBJ2-3
clone_size: -
d_call: TRBD2
v_call: TRBV29-1
cdr3_nt: TGCAGCGTCCACCGGCCGGGACTAGCGGGGATCACATCTAGCACAGATACGCAGTATTTT
cdr3_aa: CSVHRPGLAGITSSTDTQYF

j_call: TRBJ2-7
clone_size: -
d_call: -
v_call: TRBV6-1
cdr3_nt: TGTGCCAGCAGTGAAGGGCTTGGGTCCTACGAGCAGTACTTC
cdr3_aa: CASSEGLGSYEQYF

j_call: TRBJ1-1
clone_size: -
d_call: -
v_call: TRBV9
cdr3_nt: TGTGCCAGCAGCGTTTACACGAACACTGAAGCTTTCTTT
cdr3_aa: CASSVYTNTEAFF

j_call: TRBJ2-2
clone_size: -
d_call: -
v_call: TRBV5-4
cdr3_nt: TGTGCCAGCAGTCGAAACAGGGAATCGGGCGGGGAGCTGTTTTTT
cdr3_aa: CASSRNRESGGELFF

j_call: TRBJ2-1
clone_size: -
d_call: -
v_call: TRBV7-3
cdr3_nt: TGTGCCAGCAGCCAATCGGGGCGAAATTGGAATGAGCAGTTCTTC
cdr3_aa: CASSQSGRNWNEQFF

j_call: TRBJ2-3
clone_size: -
d_call: TRBD2
v_call: TRBV2
cdr3_nt: TGTGCCAGCAGTGAAGCGAGGGAGGGGCAGACGCAGTATTTT
cdr3_aa: CASSEAREGQTQYF

j_call: TRBJ2-7
clone_size: few
d_call: -
v_call: TRBV6-6
cdr3_nt: TGTGCCAGCAGTTACCCCACTAGTGAGCAGTACTTC
cdr3_aa: CASSYPTSEQYF

j_call: TRBJ2-1
clone_size: -
d_call: TRBD2
v_call: TRBV5-1
cdr3_nt: TGCGCCAGCAGCCCCACTGTGGGGACTAGCGGGAAACAGCAGTTCTTC
cdr3_aa: CASSPTVGTSGKQQFF

j_call: TRBJ1-2
clone_size: -
d_call: TRBD1
v_call: TRBV5-6
cdr3_nt: TGTGCCAGCAGCTTAACAGGGGGCGTCGGCGGCTACACCTTC
cdr3_aa: CASSLTGGVGGYTF

j_call: TRBJ1-3
clone_size: -
d_call: TRBD1
v_call: TRBV28
cdr3_nt: TGTGCCAGCAGGAAGACAGGGAGGGTGGCTGGAAACACCATATATTTT
cdr3_aa: CASRKTGRVAGNTIYF

j_call: TRBJ1-6
clone_size: -
d_call: -
v_call: TRBV30
cdr3_nt: TGTGCCTGGAGTGGCACGGCCCGGTGGAATTCACCCCTCCACTTT
cdr3_aa: CAWSGTARWNSPLHF

j_call: TRBJ2-1
clone_size: -
d_call: TRBD2
v_call: TRBV4-2
cdr3_nt: TGTGCCAGCAGCCAAGAAGCGACTAGCGCATACAATGAGCAGTTCTTC
cdr3_aa: CASSQEATSAYNEQFF

j_call: TRBJ1-6
clone_size: -
d_call: -
v_call: TRBV20-1
cdr3_nt: TGCAGTGTTGCCGGAAATTCACCCCTCCACTTT
cdr3_aa: CSVAGNSPLHF

j_call: TRBJ1-2
clone_size: -
d_call: -
v_call: TRBV15
cdr3_nt: TGTGCCACCAGCGGAACTTCAGGGGCCCCCTATGGCTACACCTTC
cdr3_aa: CATSGTSGAPYGYTF

j_call: TRBJ2-1
clone_size: -
d_call: -
v_call: TRBV20-1
cdr3_nt: TGCAGTGCTAGACATGACCAGTTCTTC
cdr3_aa: CSARHDQFF

j_call: TRBJ2-7
clone_size: -
d_call: -
v_call: TRBV5-1
cdr3_nt: TGCGCCAGCAGCCCCGGGACTCATTCCTACGAGCAGTACTTC
cdr3_aa: CASSPGTHSYEQYF

j_call: TRBJ1-2
clone_size: -
d_call: -
v_call: TRBV5-4
cdr3_nt: TGTGCCAGCACCTTGGACATTATTTTCGGTGGCTACACCTTC
cdr3_aa: CASTLDIIFGGYTF

j_call: TRBJ1-1
clone_size: -
d_call: -
v_call: TRBV4-1
cdr3_nt: TGCGCCAGCAGCCAAAATAACCTAAAAGAAACTGAAGCTTTCTTT
cdr3_aa: CASSQNNLKETEAFF

j_call: TRBJ2-2
clone_size: -
d_call: -
v_call: TRBV7-9
cdr3_nt: TGTGCCAGCAGCTCCCCCCTCCTAGCGTGGAGCACCGGGGAGCTGTTTTTT
cdr3_aa: CASSSPLLAWSTGELFF

j_call: TRBJ1-2
clone_size: -
d_call: -
v_call: TRBV30
cdr3_nt: TGTGCCTGGAGTACCATTCAGGGCTATGGCTACACCTTC
cdr3_aa: CAWSTIQGYGYTF

j_call: TRBJ2-1
clone_size: once
d_call: TRBD1
v_call: TRBV9
cdr3_nt: TGTGCCAGCAGCGATAACAGGGGGAGTTGGGGCAATGAGCAGTTCTTC
cdr3_aa: CASSDNRGSWGNEQFF

j_call: TRBJ2-1
clone_size: -
d_call: -
v_call: TRBV30
cdr3_nt: TGTGCCAGGGGCCAGGGGCGAATGTCGAATGAGCAGTTCTTC
cdr3_aa: CARGQGRMSNEQFF

j_call: TRBJ2-1
clone_size: -
d_call: TRBD2
v_call: TRBV6-5
cdr3_nt: TGTGCCAGCAGGCAAGGGACTAGCCGTGGTGATGAGCAGTTCTTC
cdr3_aa: CASRQGTSRGDEQFF

j_call: TRBJ1-2
clone_size: -
d_call: TRBD1
v_call: TRBV6-1
cdr3_nt: TGTGCCAGCAGTACCCCAGGGGGCAATGGCTACACCTTC
cdr3_aa: CASSTPGGNGYTF

j_call: TRBJ2-2
clone_size: medium-sized
d_call: TRBD1
v_call: TRBV7-9
cdr3_nt: TGTGCCAGCAGCCCACGGACAGGGGGCCTTACCGGGGAGCTGTTTTTT
cdr3_aa: CASSPRTGGLTGELFF

j_call: TRBJ2-5
clone_size: -
d_call: TRBD2
v_call: TRBV19
cdr3_nt: TGTGCCAGTAGTATAGGCCGGACTAGCGGGGACCCCCAAGAGACCCAGTACTTC
cdr3_aa: CASSIGRTSGDPQETQYF

j_call: TRBJ1-1
clone_size: few
d_call: TRBD1
v_call: TRBV11-1
cdr3_nt: TGTGCCAGCAGCCTTCGGACAGGGTTGAACACTGAAGCTTTCTTT
cdr3_aa: CASSLRTGLNTEAFF

j_call: TRBJ1-2
clone_size: -
d_call: -
v_call: TRBV5-1
cdr3_nt: TGCGCCAGCAGCTTTTGGACGAGAAGTGGCTACACCTTC
cdr3_aa: CASSFWTRSGYTF

j_call: TRBJ1-1
clone_size: -
d_call: -
v_call: TRBV5-1
cdr3_nt: TGCGCCAGCAGCCTCCGGGAGGGCACTGAAGCTTTCTTT
cdr3_aa: CASSLREGTEAFF

j_call: TRBJ1-1
clone_size: -
d_call: -
v_call: TRBV5-1
cdr3_nt: TGCGCCAGCAGCTTGTATCGAGATACTGAAGCTTTCTTT
cdr3_aa: CASSLYRDTEAFF

j_call: TRBJ2-5
clone_size: few
d_call: -
v_call: TRBV11-1
cdr3_nt: TGTGCCAGCAGCGATCAGGGTAGGGAGACCCAGTACTTC
cdr3_aa: CASSDQGRETQYF

j_call: TRBJ2-3
clone_size: -
d_call: -
v_call: TRBV6-4
cdr3_nt: TGTGCCAGCAGTGACGGTCCGCAGGGAGGAGATACGCAGTATTTT
cdr3_aa: CASSDGPQGGDTQYF

j_call: TRBJ1-4
clone_size: -
d_call: -
v_call: TRBV21-1
cdr3_nt: TGTGCCAGCAGCAAAGGGCCGGGACAGGCGAATGAAAAACTGTTTTTT
cdr3_aa: CASSKGPGQANEKLFF

j_call: TRBJ1-5
clone_size: -
d_call: TRBD1
v_call: TRBV10-3
cdr3_nt: TGTGCCATCAGTGAGGGGACAGGCCGATTCAATCAGCCCCAGCATTTT
cdr3_aa: CAISEGTGRFNQPQHF

j_call: TRBJ2-1
clone_size: -
d_call: -
v_call: TRBV29-1
cdr3_nt: TGCAGCCCCTACGGGCTCAGCTCCTACAATGAGCAGTTCTTC
cdr3_aa: CSPYGLSSYNEQFF

j_call: TRBJ2-3
clone_size: few
d_call: TRBD1
v_call: TRBV10-1
cdr3_nt: TGCGCCAGCAACAGGGGGCTCACAGATACGCAGTATTTT
cdr3_aa: CASNRGLTDTQYF

j_call: TRBJ2-2
clone_size: -
d_call: -
v_call: TRBV2
cdr3_nt: TGTGCCAGCAGTGGACTTGCCGGGGAGCTGTTTTTT
cdr3_aa: CASSGLAGELFF

j_call: TRBJ1-1
clone_size: -
d_call: -
v_call: TRBV6-5
cdr3_nt: TGTGCCAGCAGGACCATGAACACTGAAGCTTTCTTT
cdr3_aa: CASRTMNTEAFF

j_call: TRBJ2-1
clone_size: -
d_call: TRBD2
v_call: TRBV5-8
cdr3_nt: TGTGCCAGCAGCTGGGAACTAGCGCTGGCGAGCTCCTACAATGAGCAGTTCTTC
cdr3_aa: CASSWELALASSYNEQFF